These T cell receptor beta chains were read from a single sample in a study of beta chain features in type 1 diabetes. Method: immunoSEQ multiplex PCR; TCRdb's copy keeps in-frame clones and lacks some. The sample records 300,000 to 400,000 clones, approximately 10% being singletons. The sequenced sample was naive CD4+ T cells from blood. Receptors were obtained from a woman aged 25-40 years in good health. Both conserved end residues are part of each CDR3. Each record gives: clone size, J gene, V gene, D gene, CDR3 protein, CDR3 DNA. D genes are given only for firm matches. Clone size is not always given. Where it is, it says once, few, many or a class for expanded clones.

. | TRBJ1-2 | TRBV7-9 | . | CASRPDRTDGYTF | TGTGCCAGCAGACCAGACAGGACTGATGGCTACACCTTC
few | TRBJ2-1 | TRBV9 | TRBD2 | CASTQRGNSYNEQFF | TGTGCCAGCACCCAGCGGGGCAACTCCTACAATGAGCAGTTCTTC
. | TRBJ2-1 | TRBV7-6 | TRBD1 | CASSHDPGQGVNEQFF | TGTGCCAGCAGTCACGACCCGGGACAGGGGGTCAATGAGCAGTTCTTC
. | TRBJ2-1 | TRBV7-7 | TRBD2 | CASSLLAPGLAINEQFF | TGTGCTAGCAGCTTATTAGCTCCGGGACTAGCGATAAATGAGCAGTTCTTC
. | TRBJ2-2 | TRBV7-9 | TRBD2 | CASSQRLAGGRTGELFF | TGTGCCAGCAGCCAGAGACTAGCGGGAGGCCGCACCGGGGAGCTGTTTTTT
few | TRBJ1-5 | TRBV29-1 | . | CSVLLRAGDSSNQPQHF | TGCAGCGTCCTCCTCAGGGCAGGAGATAGTAGCAATCAGCCCCAGCATTTT
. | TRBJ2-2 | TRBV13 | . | CASSPSANTGELFF | TGTGCCAGCAGCCCCAGCGCGAACACCGGGGAGCTGTTTTTT
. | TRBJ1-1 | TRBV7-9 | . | CASSLQGTTEAFF | TGTGCCAGCAGCTTACAGGGAACCACTGAAGCTTTCTTT
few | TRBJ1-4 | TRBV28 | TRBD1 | CASSLGDRNEKLFF | TGTGCCAGCAGTTTAGGGGACAGAAATGAAAAACTGTTTTTT
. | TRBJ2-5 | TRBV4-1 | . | CASSPQGLQETQYF | TGCGCCAGCAGCCCACAGGGATTACAAGAGACCCAGTACTTC
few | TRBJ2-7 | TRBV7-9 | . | CASSAPRSDSYEQYF | TGTGCCAGCAGCGCCCCGCGGAGCGACTCCTACGAGCAGTACTTC
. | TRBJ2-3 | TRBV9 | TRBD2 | CASSVGLAGLGDTQYF | TGTGCCAGCAGCGTAGGGCTAGCGGGCCTTGGAGATACGCAGTATTTT
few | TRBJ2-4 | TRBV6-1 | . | CASSESFGGVAKNIQYF | TGTGCCAGCAGTGAATCCTTCGGCGGGGTAGCCAAAAACATTCAGTACTTC
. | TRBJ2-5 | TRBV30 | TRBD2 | CAWSQGLAGGETQYF | TGTGCCTGGAGTCAAGGACTAGCGGGAGGGGAGACCCAGTACTTC
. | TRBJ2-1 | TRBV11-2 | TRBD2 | CASSLPGLAGVNEQFF | TGTGCCAGCAGCCTCCCGGGACTAGCGGGCGTCAATGAGCAGTTCTTC
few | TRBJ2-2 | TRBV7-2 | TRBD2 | CASSLGLAGGPNTGELFF | TGTGCCAGCAGCTTAGGGCTAGCGGGAGGACCTAACACCGGGGAGCTGTTTTTT
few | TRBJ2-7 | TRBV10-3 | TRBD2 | CAIRTPSGSSYEQYF | TGTGCCATCAGGACCCCTAGCGGGAGCTCCTACGAGCAGTACTTC
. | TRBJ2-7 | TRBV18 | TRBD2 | CASSRGLAGYEQYF | TGTGCCAGCTCACGGGGACTAGCGGGCTACGAGCAGTACTTC
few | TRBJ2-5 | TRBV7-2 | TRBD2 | CASSSGLAGLEETQYF | TGTGCCAGCAGCTCCGGACTAGCGGGTTTGGAAGAGACCCAGTACTTC
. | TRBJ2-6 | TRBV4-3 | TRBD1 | CASSRTGVGANVLTF | TGCGCCAGCAGCCGGACAGGGGTTGGGGCCAACGTCCTGACTTTC
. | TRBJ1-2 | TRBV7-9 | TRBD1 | CASSYPGGQGYGYTF | TGTGCCAGCAGCTACCCAGGGGGGCAGGGGTATGGCTACACCTTC
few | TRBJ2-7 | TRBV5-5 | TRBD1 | CASSIDRAYEQYF | TGTGCCAGCAGCATTGACAGGGCCTACGAGCAGTACTTC
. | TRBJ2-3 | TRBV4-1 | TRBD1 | CASSHGQGAWTDTQYF | TGCGCCAGCAGCCACGGACAGGGGGCCTGGACAGATACGCAGTATTTT
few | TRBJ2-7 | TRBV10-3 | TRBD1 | CAISSSGTGVYEQYF | TGTGCCATCAGTTCTTCCGGGACAGGGGTCTACGAGCAGTACTTC
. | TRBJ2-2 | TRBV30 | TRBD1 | CAWKTGQGATGELFF | TGTGCCTGGAAGACCGGACAGGGGGCAACCGGGGAGCTGTTTTTT
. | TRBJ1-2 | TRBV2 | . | CASTEFYGYTF | TGTGCCAGCACGGAGTTCTATGGCTACACCTTC
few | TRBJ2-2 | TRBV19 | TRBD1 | CASSPLLGQGKNTGELFF | TGTGCCAGTAGTCCTCTCCTTGGACAGGGGAAGAACACCGGGGAGCTGTTTTTT
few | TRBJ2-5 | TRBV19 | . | CASSMSHQETQYF | TGTGCCAGTAGTATGTCCCATCAAGAGACCCAGTACTTC
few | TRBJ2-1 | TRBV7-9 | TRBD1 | CASSLFRDRQSLEQFF | TGTGCCAGCAGCTTGTTTAGGGACAGACAATCTCTTGAGCAGTTCTTC
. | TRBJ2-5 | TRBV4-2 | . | CASSQERVTQETQYF | TGTGCCAGCAGCCAAGAGAGGGTTACTCAGGAGACCCAGTACTTC
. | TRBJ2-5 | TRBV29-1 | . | CSVEAGVETQYF | TGCAGCGTTGAAGCGGGAGTGGAGACCCAGTACTTC
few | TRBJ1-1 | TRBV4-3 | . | CASSQMNRGLSAEAFF | TGCGCCAGCAGCCAGATGAATAGGGGCTTATCTGCTGAAGCTTTCTTT
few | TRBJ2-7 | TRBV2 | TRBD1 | CASSGQGVEQYF | TGTGCCAGCAGTGGACAGGGGGTCGAGCAGTACTTC
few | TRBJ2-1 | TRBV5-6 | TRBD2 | CASSQSGLAYNEQFF | TGTGCCAGCAGCCAATCGGGACTAGCGTACAATGAGCAGTTCTTC
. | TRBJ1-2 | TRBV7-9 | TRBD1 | CASSPGQGLYDYGYTF | TGTGCCAGCAGCCCTGGACAGGGGTTGTATGACTATGGCTACACCTTC
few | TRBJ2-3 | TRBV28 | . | CASWSFSTDTQYF | TGTGCCAGCTGGAGTTTCTCCACAGATACGCAGTATTTT
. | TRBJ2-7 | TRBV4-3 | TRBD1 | CASSQAGTGIEQYF | TGCGCCAGCAGCCAAGCCGGGACAGGGATCGAGCAGTACTTC
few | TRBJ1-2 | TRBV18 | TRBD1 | CASSPPKGAECTF | TGTGCCAGCTCACCACCGAAGGGGGCCGAGTGCACCTTC
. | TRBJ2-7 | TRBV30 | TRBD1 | CAWSGTVLRRQYF | TGTGCCTGGAGCGGGACAGTTCTACGAAGGCAGTACTTC
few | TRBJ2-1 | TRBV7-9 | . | CASSLLGSSYNEQFF | TGTGCCAGCAGCTTATTAGGCTCTAGCTACAATGAGCAGTTCTTC
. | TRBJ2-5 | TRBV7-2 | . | CASSPMLQTDRETQYF | TGTGCCAGCAGCCCGATGCTACAGACAGATCGAGAGACCCAGTACTTC
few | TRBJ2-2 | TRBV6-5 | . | CASSYSRTANTGELFF | TGTGCCAGCAGTTACTCGAGAACAGCGAACACCGGGGAGCTGTTTTTT
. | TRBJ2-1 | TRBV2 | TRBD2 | CASTLSLAGTNEQFF | TGTGCCAGCACCCTCTCCCTAGCGGGAACCAATGAGCAGTTCTTC
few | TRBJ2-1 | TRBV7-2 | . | CASSYTHNEQFF | TGTGCCAGCAGCTACACCCACAATGAGCAGTTCTTC
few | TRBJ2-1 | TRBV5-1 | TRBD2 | CASSAEREGYDEQFF | TGCGCCAGCAGCGCGGAGCGGGAGGGCTACGATGAGCAGTTCTTC
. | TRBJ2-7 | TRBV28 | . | CASSFPPGVQKSSYEQYF | TGTGCCAGCAGTTTCCCCCCCGGAGTGCAGAAGAGCTCCTACGAGCAGTACTTC
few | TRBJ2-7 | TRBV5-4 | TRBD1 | CASSPGTGIYEQYF | TGTGCCAGCAGCCCTGGGACAGGGATCTACGAGCAGTACTTC
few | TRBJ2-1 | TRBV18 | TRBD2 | CASSPAQAGAHNEQFF | TGTGCCAGCTCACCCGCCCAAGCGGGAGCTCACAATGAGCAGTTCTTC
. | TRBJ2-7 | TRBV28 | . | CASSRTTWQYF | TGTGCCAGCAGTCGGACAACGTGGCAGTACTTC
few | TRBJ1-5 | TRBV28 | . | CASSPGSNQPQHF | TGTGCCAGCAGTCCAGGGAGCAATCAGCCCCAGCATTTT
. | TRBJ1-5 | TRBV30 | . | CAWSVKAGEYQPQHF | TGTGCCTGGAGTGTCAAGGCAGGGGAGTATCAGCCCCAGCATTTT
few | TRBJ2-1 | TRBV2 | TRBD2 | CASKLGLAVNAEQFF | TGTGCCAGCAAACTGGGGCTAGCGGTAAACGCCGAGCAGTTCTTC
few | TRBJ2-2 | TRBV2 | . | CASSGSGGTGELFF | TGTGCCAGCAGTGGTTCAGGAGGGACCGGGGAGCTGTTTTTT
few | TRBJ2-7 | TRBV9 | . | CASSVEGSQGTQQYF | TGTGCCAGCAGCGTAGAAGGGTCCCAGGGGACGCAGCAGTACTTC
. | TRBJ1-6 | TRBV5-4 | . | CASSLATEGSPLHF | TGTGCCAGCAGCTTGGCCACGGAGGGGTCACCCCTCCACTTT
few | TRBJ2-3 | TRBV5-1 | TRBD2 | CASSAGTSGRPDTQYF | TGCGCCAGCAGCGCAGGGACTAGCGGGAGACCAGATACGCAGTATTTT